This TCR beta chain stems from a study of T and B cells in COVID-19 patients. BIOMED2 TRB-A/B primer pools were used in multiplex TRB PCR. TCRdb processed the multiplex PCR reads anew with MiXCR; each CDR3 protein has one entry. This table holds about 8,400 distinct CDR3 sequences, over 20% found once. This clonotype showed up just a few times. From blood, roughly 250-550 ng of genomic DNA served as TRB template. This CDR3 has 17 amino acids. V lost 4 bases to trimming and J lost 10 bases; unmatched junction nucleotides: 11. CDR1 is MNHNY and CDR2 is SVGAGI in the germline V gene (reference sequence). This rearrangement joins TRBV6-6 to TRBJ2-1; 15 positions match TRBD2. This TCR came from a human donor who had recovered from COVID-19. The material sequenced was blood. The CDR3 here is CASSWRTSGRAGGEQFF. CDR3 DNA sequence: TGTGCCAGCAGTTGGAGGACTAGCGGGAGGGCCGGGGGGGAGCAGTTCTTC.